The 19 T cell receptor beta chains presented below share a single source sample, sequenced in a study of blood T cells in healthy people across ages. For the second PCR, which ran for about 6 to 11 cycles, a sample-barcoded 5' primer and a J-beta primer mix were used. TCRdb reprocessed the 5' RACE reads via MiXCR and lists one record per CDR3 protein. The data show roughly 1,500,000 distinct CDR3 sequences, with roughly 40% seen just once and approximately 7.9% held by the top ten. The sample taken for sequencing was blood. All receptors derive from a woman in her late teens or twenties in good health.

The CDR3 reads CASSQDSRGAYGYTF. The CDR3 region has the DNA TGCGCCAGCAGCCAAGATAGCAGGGGTGCCTATGGCTACACCTTC. The chain joins TRBV4-1 to TRBJ1-2, with D possibly being TRBD1 (6 bases). The length of the CDR3 is 15 residues. Germline lookup yields CDR1 MGHRA and CDR2 YSYEKL. The ends were cut back, 0 bases at V and 4 bases at J, with 12 bases in the middle.

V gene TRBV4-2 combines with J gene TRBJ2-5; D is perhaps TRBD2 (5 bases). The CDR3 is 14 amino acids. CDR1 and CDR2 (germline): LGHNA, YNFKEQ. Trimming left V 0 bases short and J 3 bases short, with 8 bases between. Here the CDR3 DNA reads TGTGCCAGCAGCCAAGATAACGGGGAAGAGACCCAGTACTTC. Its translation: CASSQDNGEETQYF.

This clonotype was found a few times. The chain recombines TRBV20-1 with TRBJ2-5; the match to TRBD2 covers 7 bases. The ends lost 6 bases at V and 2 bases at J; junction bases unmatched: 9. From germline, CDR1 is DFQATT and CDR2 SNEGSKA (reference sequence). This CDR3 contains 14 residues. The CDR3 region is CSASTSLGQETQYF. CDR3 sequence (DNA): TGCAGTGCGTCGACTAGCTTAGGACAAGAGACCCAGTACTTC.

The CDR3 is CASSLHRGGADTQYF. The CDR3 bases are TGTGCCAGCAGCTTACACAGAGGGGGGGCAGATACGCAGTATTTT. V usage is TRBV7-2 and J usage is TRBJ2-3; tentatively, D is TRBD2 (7 bases). This CDR3 region has 15 residues. CDR1 and CDR2 (germline): SGHTA, FQGNSA. The V end lost 2 bases, the J end lost 4 bases, and 13 bases lay between the germline ends.

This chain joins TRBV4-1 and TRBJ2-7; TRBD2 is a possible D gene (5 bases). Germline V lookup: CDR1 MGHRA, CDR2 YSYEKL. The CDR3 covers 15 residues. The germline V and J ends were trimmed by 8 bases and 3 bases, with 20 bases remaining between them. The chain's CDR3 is CASRLRVEGNYEQYF. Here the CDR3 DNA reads TGCGCCAGCCGGCTACGGGTCGAGGGAAACTACGAGCAGTACTTC.

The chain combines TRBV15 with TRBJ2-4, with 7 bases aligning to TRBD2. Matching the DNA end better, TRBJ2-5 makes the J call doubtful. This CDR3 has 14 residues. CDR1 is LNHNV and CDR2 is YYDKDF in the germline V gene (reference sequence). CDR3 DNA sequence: TGTGCCACCAGGGGAGGGGAACACCAAGAGACCCAGTACTTC. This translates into CATRGGEHQETQYF.

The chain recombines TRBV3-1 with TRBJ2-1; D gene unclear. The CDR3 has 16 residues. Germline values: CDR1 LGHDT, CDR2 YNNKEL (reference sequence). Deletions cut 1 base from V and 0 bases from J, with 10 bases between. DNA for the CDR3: TGTGCCAGCAGCCAAGGTAACCTGGGCTCCTACAATGAGCAGTTCTTC. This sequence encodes CASSQGNLGSYNEQFF.

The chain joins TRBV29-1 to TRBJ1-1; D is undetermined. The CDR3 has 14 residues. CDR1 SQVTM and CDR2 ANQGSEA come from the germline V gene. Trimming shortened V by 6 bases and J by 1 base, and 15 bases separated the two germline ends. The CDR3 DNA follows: TGCAGCGTCCGGACGCCTACAACGAACACTGAAGCTTTCTTT. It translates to CSVRTPTTNTEAFF.

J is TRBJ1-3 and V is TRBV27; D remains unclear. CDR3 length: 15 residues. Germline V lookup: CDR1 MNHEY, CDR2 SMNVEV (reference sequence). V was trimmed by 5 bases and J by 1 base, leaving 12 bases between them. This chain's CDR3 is CASSPDVESGNTIYF. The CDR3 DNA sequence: TGTGCCAGCAGTCCGGACGTGGAGTCTGGAAACACCATATATTTT.

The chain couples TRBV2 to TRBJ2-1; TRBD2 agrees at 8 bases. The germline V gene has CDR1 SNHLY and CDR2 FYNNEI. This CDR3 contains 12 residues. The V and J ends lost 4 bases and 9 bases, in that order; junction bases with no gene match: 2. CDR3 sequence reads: CASSGLAFEQFF. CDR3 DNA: TGTGCCAGCAGTGGACTAGCGTTTGAGCAGTTCTTC.

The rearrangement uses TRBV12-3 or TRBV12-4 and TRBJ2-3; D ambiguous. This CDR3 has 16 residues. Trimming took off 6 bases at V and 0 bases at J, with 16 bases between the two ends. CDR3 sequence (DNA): TGTGCCAGCAGCCTTGTCCGGCCCCCTAGCACAGATACGCAGTATTTT. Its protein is CASSLVRPPSTDTQYF.

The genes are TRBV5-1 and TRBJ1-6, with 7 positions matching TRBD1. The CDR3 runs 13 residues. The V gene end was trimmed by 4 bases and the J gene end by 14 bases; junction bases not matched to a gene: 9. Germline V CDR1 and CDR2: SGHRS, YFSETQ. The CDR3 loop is CASSATGEESLHF. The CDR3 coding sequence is TGCGCCAGCAGCGCCACAGGGGAAGAGTCCCTCCACTTT. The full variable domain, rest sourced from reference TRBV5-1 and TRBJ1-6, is KAGVTQTPRYLIKTRGQQVTLSCSPISGHRSVSWYQQTPGQGLQFLFEYFSETQRNKGNFPGRFSGRQFSNSRSEMNVSTLELGDSALYLCASSATGEESLHFGNGTRLTVT.

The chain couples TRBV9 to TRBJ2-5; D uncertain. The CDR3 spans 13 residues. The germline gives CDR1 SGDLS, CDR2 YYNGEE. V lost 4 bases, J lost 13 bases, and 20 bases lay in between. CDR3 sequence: CASSPSITGHAYF. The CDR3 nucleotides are TGTGCCAGCAGCCCCTCTATAACCGGGCACGCGTACTTC.

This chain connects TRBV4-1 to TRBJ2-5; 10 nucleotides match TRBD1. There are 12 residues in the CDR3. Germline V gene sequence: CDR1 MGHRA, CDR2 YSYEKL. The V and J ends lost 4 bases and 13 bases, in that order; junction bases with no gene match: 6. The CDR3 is CASSRPTGGLYF. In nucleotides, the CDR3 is TGCGCCAGCAGCCGACCGACAGGGGGCTTGTACTTC.

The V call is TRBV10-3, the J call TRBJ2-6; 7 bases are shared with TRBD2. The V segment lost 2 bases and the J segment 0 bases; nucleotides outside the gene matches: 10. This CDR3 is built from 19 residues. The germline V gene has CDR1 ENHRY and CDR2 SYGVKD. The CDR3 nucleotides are TGTGCCATCAGTGAGACCCGGGGGGTGACCAGCTCTGGGGCCAACGTCCTGACTTTC. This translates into CAISETRGVTSSGANVLTF.

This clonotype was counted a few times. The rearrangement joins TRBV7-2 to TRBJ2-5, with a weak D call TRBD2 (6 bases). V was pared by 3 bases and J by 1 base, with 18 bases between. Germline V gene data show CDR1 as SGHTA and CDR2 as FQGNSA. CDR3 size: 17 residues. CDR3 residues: CASSFPVERAFQETQYF. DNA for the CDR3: TGTGCCAGCAGCTTCCCGGTGGAGCGGGCATTCCAAGAGACCCAGTACTTC. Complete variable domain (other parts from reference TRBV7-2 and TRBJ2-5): GAGVSQSPSNKVTEKGKDVELRCDPISGHTALYWYRQSLGQGLEFLIYFQGNSAPDKSGLPSDRFSAERTGGSVSTLTIQRTQQEDSAVYLCASSFPVERAFQETQYFGPGTRLLVL.

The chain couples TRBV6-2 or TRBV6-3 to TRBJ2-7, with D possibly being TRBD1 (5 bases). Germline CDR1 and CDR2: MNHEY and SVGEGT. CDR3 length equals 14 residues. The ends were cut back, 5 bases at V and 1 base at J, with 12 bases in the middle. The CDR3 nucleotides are TGTGCCAGCAGTACGACGACAGCTTCCTACGAGCAGTACTTC. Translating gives CASSTTTASYEQYF.

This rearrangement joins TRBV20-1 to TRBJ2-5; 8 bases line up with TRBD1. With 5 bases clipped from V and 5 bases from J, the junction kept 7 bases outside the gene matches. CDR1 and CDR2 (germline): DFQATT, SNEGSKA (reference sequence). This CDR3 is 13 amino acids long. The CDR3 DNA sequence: TGCAGTGCTCCCCGGGACAGGCGGGAGACCCAGTACTTC. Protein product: CSAPRDRRETQYF.

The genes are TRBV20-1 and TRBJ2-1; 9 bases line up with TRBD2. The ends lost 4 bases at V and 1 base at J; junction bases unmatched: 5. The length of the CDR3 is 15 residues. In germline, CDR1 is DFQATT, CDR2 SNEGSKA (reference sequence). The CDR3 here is CSAIIAGASYNEQFF. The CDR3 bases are TGCAGTGCTATCATAGCGGGGGCGTCCTACAATGAGCAGTTCTTC.